This T cell receptor beta chain was recovered during a study of T cells in Graves' hyperthyroidism and ophthalmopathy. TCR beta CDR3 sequences were amplified from RNA transcripts. The TCR CDR3 first-round RT-PCR relied on the HTBI primer set. MiXCR was run by TCRdb on the multiplex PCR reads, yielding one entry per CDR3 protein. Of 650,000 to 750,000 distinct CDR3 sequences in the sample, about 14% were seen once. It was considered stable Graves' hyperthyroidism when ophthalmopathy did not progress within 18 months. Participants, patients aged 18 to 65, had newly diagnosed hyperthyroidism with a duration under 2 months. At least ten counts were recorded for this clonotype. The CDR3 has 13 amino acids. Germline-derived CDR1 and CDR2 are SGHTA and FQGNSA. Trimming took off 6 bases at V and 6 bases at J, with 15 bases between the two ends.

This clonotype was sampled from a woman between 18 and 29 years old with Graves' hyperthyroidism. V is TRBV7-2 and J is TRBJ2-7; no definite D call. The specimen sequenced was blood. The CDR3 sequence: CASSLPPLGEQYF. The DNA of the CDR3 is TGTGCCAGCAGTTTGCCTCCCCTCGGCGAGCAGTACTTC.